This T cell receptor (beta chain) was captured in a study of T cells after yellow fever vaccination. As TCR cDNA was made by 5'RACE template switching, a universal primer site and UMIs were added. TCRdb reanalysed the 5' RACE reads using MiXCR and keeps one entry per CDR3 protein. The table has about 230,000 distinct CDR3 sequences, roughly 6.3% seen once. The sample holds many counts of this clonotype. Antigen specificity is unknown. General observations from the study: Overall, a small share of clonotypes was seen in both CD4 and CD8 compartments. Secondary responses were weaker yet peaked faster, day 5 versus 15. The study re-detected most primary-vaccination clones after the booster (around 96% CD4, around 89% CD8).

This clonotype was obtained from a young man who received the YFV17D yellow fever vaccine. Sequences were derived from CD4+ T cells sorted from PBMCs, sampled on the day of the yellow fever booster vaccination.

CDR3 DNA: TGTGCGATGTCGGGAGGGACAATGAGGGAGTTCTTC. Translation gives CAMSGGTMREFF. The chain links TRBV30 to TRBJ2-1; 8 nucleotides agree with TRBD2. The CDR3 loop spans 12 amino acids. Germline-derived CDR1 and CDR2 are GTSNPN and SVGIG (reference sequence).